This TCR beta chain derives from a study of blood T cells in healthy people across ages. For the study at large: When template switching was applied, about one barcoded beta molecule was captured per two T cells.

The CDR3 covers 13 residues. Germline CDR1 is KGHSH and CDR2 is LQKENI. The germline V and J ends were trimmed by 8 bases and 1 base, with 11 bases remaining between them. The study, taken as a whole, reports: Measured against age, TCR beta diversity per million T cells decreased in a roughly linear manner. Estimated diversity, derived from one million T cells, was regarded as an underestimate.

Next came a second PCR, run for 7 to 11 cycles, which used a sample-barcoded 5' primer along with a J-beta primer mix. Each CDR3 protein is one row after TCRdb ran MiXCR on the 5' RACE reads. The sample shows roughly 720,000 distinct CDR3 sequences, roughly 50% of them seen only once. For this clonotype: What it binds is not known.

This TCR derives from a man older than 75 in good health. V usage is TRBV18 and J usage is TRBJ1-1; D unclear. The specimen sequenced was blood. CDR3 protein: CASRDQTNTEAFF. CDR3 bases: TGTGCCAGCCGAGACCAGACGAACACTGAAGCTTTCTTT.